The 4 T cell receptor beta chains below come from one sample, sequenced in a study of blood T cell repertoires in COVID-19. Sequencing used immunoSEQ multiplex PCR; TCRdb keeps in-frame clones, though not all of them. This table has under 100,000 clones, about 82% appearing once. The sequencing sample was made of peripheral blood. The receptors shown here come from a man aged 45-65 years with acute or convalescent COVID-19.

This chain uses TRBV19 with TRBJ2-4; 7 bases line up with TRBD1. There are 17 residues in the CDR3. J was trimmed by 4 bases and V by 3 bases; bases with no gene match: 12. Germline V gives CDR1 LNHDA, CDR2 SQIVND (reference sequence). The CDR3 sequence: CASSIRQGPLLKNIQYF. For the CDR3, the DNA is TGTGCCAGTAGTATCCGACAGGGACCCCTGTTGAAAAACATTCAGTACTTC.

The chain employs TRBV7-3 and TRBJ1-1; D is possibly TRBD1 (6 bases). Germline V gives CDR1 SGHTA, CDR2 FQGTGA. The V end lost 6 bases, the J end lost 4 bases, and 15 bases lay between the germline ends. The CDR3 contains 14 residues. This CDR3 is CASRYQGQSTEAFF. The CDR3 region has the DNA TGTGCCAGCAGATATCAGGGGCAATCCACTGAAGCTTTCTTT.

The rearrangement joins TRBV30 to TRBJ1-1, with TRBD1 matching 7 bases. This CDR3 comprises 13 residues. With 2 bases clipped from V and 3 bases from J, the junction kept 3 bases outside the gene matches. The germline V gene has CDR1 GTSNPN and CDR2 SVGIG (reference sequence). The CDR3 coding sequence is TGTGCCTGGAGTAAGGGGGCGGACACTGAAGCTTTCTTT. Its translation is CAWSKGADTEAFF.

The chain joins TRBV4-1 to TRBJ2-7, with TRBD1 matching over 9 bases. Germline V gives CDR1 MGHRA, CDR2 YSYEKL. This CDR3 has 18 residues. V lost 2 bases to trimming and J lost 6 bases; unmatched junction nucleotides: 17. The CDR3 DNA sequence: TGCGCCAGCAGCCAACCGACAGGGGGAACCTCTCTCCAAACCGAGCAGTACTTC. Translation: CASSQPTGGTSLQTEQYF.